This T cell receptor gamma chain was obtained from a study of gamma delta lymphoproliferative disorders and STAT genes. Looking at the study overall: The LymphoTrack Dx TCRG Assay amplified gamma chains from at least 50 ng of genomic DNA. Findings and caveats of the study: Controls likely had mixed maturation stages, while leukemic cells were mostly terminal effectors.

TCRdb reran clone calling via CATT on the multiplex PCR reads. The data show roughly 1,700 gamma-chain clones, roughly a fifth seen once. PBMCs from patients and controls supplied the genomic DNA for sequencing. Healthy adult blood donors, age- and sex-matched, served as controls. This clone showed up just a few times. Antigen unknown. The translation of this DNA and the TCRdb protein of a much larger clone differ at residue 10, probably owing to a read error; the protein shown here is translated from the DNA. From germline, CDR1 is EGSTGY and CDR2 YDSYTSSV. The CDR3 length is 14 residues. This chain uses TRGV4 with TRGJ1 or TRGJ2. Here the J gene came from matching the DNA to germline, since TCRdb omits it. The sequence came from a human donor in good health. The sequenced sample was blood. The CDR3 loop reads CATWDGPDYCKKLF. CDR3 in DNA: TGTGCCACCTGGGATGGGCCGGATTATTGTAAGAAACTCTTT.